This T cell receptor (beta chain) was sequenced in a study of beta chain features in type 1 diabetes. This clone showed up just once. No antigen is known for it. Since all of the isolated RNA was reverse transcribed, expressed TCRB transcripts were what got sequenced. This table comes from immunoSEQ multiplex PCR, and its TCRdb copy is limited to in-frame clones, with some not included. The sample lists nearly 350,000 clones; 9.3% were seen once. Whole-study findings and limits: Type 1 diabetes patients showed a moderate but significant shortening of TCRB CDR3s in all four CD4+ subsets. In type 1 diabetes patients, VDJ junctions had fewer insertions; deletions at these junctions were more frequent.

The sample was central memory CD4+ T cells from blood. This TCR was recovered from a man aged 25 to 45 with type 1 diabetes.

CDR3 sequence reads: CASSSNSLDGYTF. The CDR3 nucleotides read TGTGCCAGCAGCTCAAACAGCTTAGATGGCTACACCTTC. V and J are TRBV7-9 and TRBJ1-2; unclear D gene. Between the trimmed V and J ends, which lost 4 bases and 6 bases, there was a span of 12 bases. Per germline, CDR1 SEHNR and CDR2 FQNEAQ (reference sequence). The CDR3 runs 13 residues. Drawing the rest from reference TRBV7-9 and TRBJ1-2, the complete variable domain is DTGVSQNPRHKITKRGQNVTFRCDPISEHNRLYWYRQTLGQGPEFLTYFQNEAQLEKSRLLSDRFSAERPKGSFSTLEIQRTEQGDSAMYLCASSSNSLDGYTFGSGTRLTVV.